Shown below are 19 T cell receptor beta chains from a single sample sequenced in a study of CXCR3-negative and CXCR3-positive naive CD8 T cells. Their antigens remain unidentified. Study observations and caveats: The TRB CDR3s that CXCR3-positive naive cells carried were more hydrophobic than those of CXCR3-negative naive cells.

The TRB libraries of cDNA were built by UMI-labeled 5' RACE. TCRdb re-called the 5' RACE reads; every CDR3 protein appears as one record, without DNA. Seen in this sample are around 88,000 distinct CDR3 sequences; the ten most common clones hold less than 0.85%. The sequencing sample was made of naive CXCR3+ CD8+ T cells from blood. Noted subset: CD45RO-CCR7+CD27+CD95- naive CD8+ T cells expressing CXCR3 (TNR3+). The receptors originated from a human donor in good health. Some clones in this sample may be carry-over from other donors' samples.

The rearrangement joins TRBV7-3 to TRBJ2-1; TCRdb's D call of TRBD2 is untestable without DNA. The CDR3 covers 15 residues. The germline V gene has CDR1 SGHTA and CDR2 FQGTGA. The CDR3 loop reads CASSLGVAGGNEQFF.

The rearrangement links TRBV28 to TRBJ2-2; TCRdb outputs TRBD2, but without DNA this stays unchecked. This CDR3 has 14 amino acids. In germline, CDR1 is MDHEN, CDR2 SYDVKM. The CDR3 is CASSILAGAGELFF.

The chain has TRBV20-1 and TRBJ1-2. Germline V gives CDR1 DFQATT, CDR2 SNEGSKA (reference sequence). The length of the CDR3 is 12 residues. The CDR3 reads CSARVEDYGYTF.

The chain has TRBV15 and TRBJ1-1; TCRdb lists TRBD1, though no DNA is available to test this call. This CDR3 is built from 17 residues. CDR1 and CDR2 from the germline V gene are LNHNV and YYDKDF (reference sequence). The CDR3 protein is CATSRDRLQGFDTEAFF. Drawing the rest from reference TRBV15 and TRBJ1-1, the complete variable domain is DAMVIQNPRYQVTQFGKPVTLSCSQTLNHNVMYWYQQKSSQAPKLLFHYYDKDFNNEADTPDNFQSRRPNTSFCFLDIRSPGLGDTAMYLCATSRDRLQGFDTEAFFGQGTRLTVV.

The chain uses TRBV5-1 and TRBJ1-1. The germline CDR1 and CDR2 sequences are SGHRS and YFSETQ. The CDR3 extends over 15 amino acids. The CDR3 sequence is CASSRTGGPDTEAFF.

The V gene is TRBV7-9, the J gene TRBJ2-1; TCRdb lists TRBD1, though no DNA is available to test this call. The CDR3 runs 14 residues. Germline CDR1 is SEHNR and CDR2 is FQNEAQ (reference sequence). CDR3 amino acids: CASSLALPGLEQFF.

This chain joins TRBV3-1 and TRBJ1-4. Germline CDR1 is LGHDT and CDR2 is YNNKEL (reference sequence). The CDR3 spans 15 residues. The CDR3 sequence is CASSQEGSVHEKLFF.

V and J are TRBV27 and TRBJ1-5. The germline gives CDR1 MNHEY, CDR2 SMNVEV (reference sequence). The CDR3 runs 15 residues. CDR3 loop: CASSSSVGRNQPQHF.

This chain connects TRBV6-2 or TRBV6-3 to TRBJ2-5. CDR1 MNHEY and CDR2 SVGEGT come from the germline V gene. The CDR3 sequence is 12 residues long. The CDR3 here is CASSYSIETQYF.

The rearrangement links TRBV7-9 to TRBJ2-2; TCRdb designates TRBD2, a call that cannot be tested without DNA. The CDR3 is 20 residues long. CDR1 and CDR2 from the germline V gene are SEHNR and FQNEAQ (reference sequence). The chain's CDR3 is CASSLVRIGLAASNTGELFF. Supplemented by reference TRBV7-9 and TRBJ2-2, the full variable domain reads DTGVSQNPRHKITKRGQNVTFRCDPISEHNRLYWYRQTLGQGPEFLTYFQNEAQLEKSRLLSDRFSAERPKGSFSTLEIQRTEQGDSAMYLCASSLVRIGLAASNTGELFFGEGSRLTVL.

This chain connects TRBV3-1 to TRBJ2-1; without DNA, the TCRdb call of TRBD1 cannot be checked. CDR3 size: 17 residues. CDR1 is LGHDT, CDR2 YNNKEL, per germline (reference sequence). The CDR3 sequence is CASSPWGSESSYNEQFF.

V gene TRBV2 combines with J gene TRBJ2-1. The germline V gene encodes CDR1 SNHLY and CDR2 FYNNEI. There are 13 residues in the CDR3. CDR3 protein: CASSEFRYNEQFF.

The chain links TRBV11-2 to TRBJ1-2; without DNA, the TCRdb call of TRBD1 cannot be checked. CDR1 and CDR2 from the germline V gene are SGHAT and FQNNGV. This CDR3 contains 14 residues. Here the CDR3 reads CASSLDGRGNGYTF.

The rearrangement uses TRBV29-1 and TRBJ2-1; TCRdb picks TRBD2, but there is no DNA to check that call. Germline CDR1 reads SQVTM; CDR2 reads ANQGSEA. This CDR3 comprises 16 residues. The CDR3 here is CSVVPLREGLRNEQFF.

J is TRBJ2-6 and V is TRBV25-1; TCRdb selects TRBD1, and the lack of DNA leaves this call unchecked. Germline CDR1 and CDR2: MGHDK and SYGVNS. This CDR3 is 19 amino acids long. This CDR3 reads CASSEYFPDRDRSANVLTF.

The chain has TRBV28 and TRBJ2-1. The CDR3 length is 13 residues. Germline loops: CDR1 MDHEN, CDR2 SYDVKM. The CDR3 loop is CASSLVLSNEQFF.

V gene TRBV30 combines with J gene TRBJ2-1. The CDR3 covers 12 residues. Germline V lookup: CDR1 GTSNPN, CDR2 SVGIG (reference sequence). CDR3 sequence reads: CAWSVRSNEQFF.

The V gene is TRBV18, the J gene TRBJ2-6. The CDR3 contains 15 residues. The germline V gene encodes CDR1 KGHSH and CDR2 LQKENI. The CDR3 reads CASLSSSSGANVLTF.

This chain links TRBV11-3 with TRBJ1-1; TCRdb indicates TRBD1, and absent DNA this call remains unverified. This CDR3 comprises 15 residues. Germline V gene lookup returns CDR1 SGHNT and CDR2 YENEEA. The CDR3 is CASSLRTEVNTEAFF.